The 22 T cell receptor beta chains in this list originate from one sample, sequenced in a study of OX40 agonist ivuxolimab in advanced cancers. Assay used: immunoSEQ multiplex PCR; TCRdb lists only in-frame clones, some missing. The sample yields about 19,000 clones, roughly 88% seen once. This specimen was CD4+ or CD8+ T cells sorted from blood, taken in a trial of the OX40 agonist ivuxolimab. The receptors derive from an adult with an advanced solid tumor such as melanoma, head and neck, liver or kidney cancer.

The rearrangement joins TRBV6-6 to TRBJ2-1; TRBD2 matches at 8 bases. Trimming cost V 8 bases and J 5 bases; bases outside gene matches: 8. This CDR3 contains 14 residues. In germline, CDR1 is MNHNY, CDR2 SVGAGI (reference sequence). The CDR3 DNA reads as TGTGCCAGCGGAAGCGGGAGTTTCCACAATGAGCAGTTCTTC. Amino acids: CASGSGSFHNEQFF.

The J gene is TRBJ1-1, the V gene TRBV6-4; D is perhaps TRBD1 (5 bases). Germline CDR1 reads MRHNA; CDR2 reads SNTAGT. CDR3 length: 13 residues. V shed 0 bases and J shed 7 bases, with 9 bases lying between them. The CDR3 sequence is CASSDSAGGEAFF. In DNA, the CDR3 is TGTGCCAGCAGTGACTCGGCTGGGGGTGAAGCTTTCTTT.

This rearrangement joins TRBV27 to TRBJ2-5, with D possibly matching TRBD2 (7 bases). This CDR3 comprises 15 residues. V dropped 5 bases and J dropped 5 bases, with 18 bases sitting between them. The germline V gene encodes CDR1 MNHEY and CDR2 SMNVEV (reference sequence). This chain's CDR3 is CASSVLSGGSETQYF. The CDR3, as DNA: TGTGCCAGCAGTGTATTATCGGGGGGCTCGGAGACCCAGTACTTC.

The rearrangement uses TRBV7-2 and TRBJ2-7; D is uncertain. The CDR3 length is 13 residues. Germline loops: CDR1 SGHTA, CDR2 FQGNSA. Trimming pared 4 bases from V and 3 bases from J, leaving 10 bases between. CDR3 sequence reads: CASSSNRDYEQYF. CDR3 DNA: TGTGCCAGCAGCTCTAATAGGGACTACGAGCAGTACTTC. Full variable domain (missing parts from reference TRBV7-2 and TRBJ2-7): GAGVSQSPSNKVTEKGKDVELRCDPISGHTALYWYRQSLGQGLEFLIYFQGNSAPDKSGLPSDRFSAERTGGSVSTLTIQRTQQEDSAVYLCASSSNRDYEQYFGPGTRLTVT.

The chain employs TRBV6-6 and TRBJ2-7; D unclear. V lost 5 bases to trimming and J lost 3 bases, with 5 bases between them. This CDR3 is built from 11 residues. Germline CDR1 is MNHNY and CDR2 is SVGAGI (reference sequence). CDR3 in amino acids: CASSTSYEQYF. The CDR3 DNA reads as TGTGCCAGCAGTACCAGCTACGAGCAGTACTTC.

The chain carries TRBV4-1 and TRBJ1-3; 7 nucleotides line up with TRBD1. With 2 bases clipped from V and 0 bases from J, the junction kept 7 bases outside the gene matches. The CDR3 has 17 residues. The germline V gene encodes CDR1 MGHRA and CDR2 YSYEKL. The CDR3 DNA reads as TGCGCCAGCAGCCAAAGCCCAGGGACAGTCTCTGGAAACACCATATATTTT. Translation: CASSQSPGTVSGNTIYF.

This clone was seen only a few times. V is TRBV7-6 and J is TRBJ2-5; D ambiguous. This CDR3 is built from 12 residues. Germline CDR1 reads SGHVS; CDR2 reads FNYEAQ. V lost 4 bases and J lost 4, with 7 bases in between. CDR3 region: CASSSSLETQYF. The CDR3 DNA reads TGTGCCAGCAGCTCCTCGCTAGAGACCCAGTACTTC.

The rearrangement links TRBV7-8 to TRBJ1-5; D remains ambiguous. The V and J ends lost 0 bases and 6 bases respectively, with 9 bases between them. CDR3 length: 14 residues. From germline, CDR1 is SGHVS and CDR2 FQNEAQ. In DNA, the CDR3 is TGTGCCAGCAGCTTAGCCGGAGTGGGTCAGCCCCAGCATTTT. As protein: CASSLAGVGQPQHF.

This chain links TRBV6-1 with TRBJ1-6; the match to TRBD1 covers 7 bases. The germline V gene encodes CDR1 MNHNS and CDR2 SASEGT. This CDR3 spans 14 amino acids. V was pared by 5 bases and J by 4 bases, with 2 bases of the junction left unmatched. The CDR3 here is CASSWDSYNSPLHF. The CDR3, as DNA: TGTGCCAGCAGTTGGGACAGTTATAATTCACCCCTCCACTTT.

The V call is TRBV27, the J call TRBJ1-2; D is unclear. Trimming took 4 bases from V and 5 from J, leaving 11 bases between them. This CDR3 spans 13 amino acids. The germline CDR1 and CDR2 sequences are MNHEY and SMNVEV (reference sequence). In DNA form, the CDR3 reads TGTGCCAGCAGTTCGTCCGGGAGGTATGGCTACACCTTC. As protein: CASSSSGRYGYTF.

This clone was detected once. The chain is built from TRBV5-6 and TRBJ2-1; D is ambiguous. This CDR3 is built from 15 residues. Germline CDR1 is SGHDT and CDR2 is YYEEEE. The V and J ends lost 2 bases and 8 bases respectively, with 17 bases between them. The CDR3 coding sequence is TGTGCCAGCAGCTTAGAAGGTTCTTCGGTCTATGAGCAGTTCTTC. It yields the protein CASSLEGSSVYEQFF.

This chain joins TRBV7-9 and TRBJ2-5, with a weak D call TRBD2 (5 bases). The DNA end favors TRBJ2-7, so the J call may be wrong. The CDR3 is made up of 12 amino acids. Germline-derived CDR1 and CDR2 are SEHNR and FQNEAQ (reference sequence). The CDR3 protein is CASSSDFHEQYF. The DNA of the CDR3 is TGTGCCAGCAGCTCGGACTTCCACGAGCAGTACTTC.

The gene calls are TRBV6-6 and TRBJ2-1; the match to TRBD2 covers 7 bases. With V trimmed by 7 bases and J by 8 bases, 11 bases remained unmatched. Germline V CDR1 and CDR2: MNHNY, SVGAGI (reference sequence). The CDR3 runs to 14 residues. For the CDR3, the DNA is TGTGCCAGCATAACCAACGCGGGGGACCATGAGCAGTTCTTC. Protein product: CASITNAGDHEQFF.

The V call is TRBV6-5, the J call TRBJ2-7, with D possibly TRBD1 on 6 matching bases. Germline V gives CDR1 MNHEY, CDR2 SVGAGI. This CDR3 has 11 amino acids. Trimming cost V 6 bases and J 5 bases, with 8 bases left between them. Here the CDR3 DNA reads TGTGCCAGCAGCAGGGGCAACGAGCAGTACTTC. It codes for CASSRGNEQYF.

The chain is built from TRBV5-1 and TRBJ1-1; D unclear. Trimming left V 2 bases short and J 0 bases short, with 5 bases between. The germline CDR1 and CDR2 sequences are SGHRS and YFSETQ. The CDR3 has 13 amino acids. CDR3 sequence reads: CASSLRLNTEAFF. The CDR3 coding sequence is TGCGCCAGCAGCTTAAGACTGAACACTGAAGCTTTCTTT.

CDR3 nucleotides: TGTGCCAGTAGTAATGCCGGAGGCTCCTACAATGAGCAGTTCTTC. It specifies CASSNAGGSYNEQFF. This chain links TRBV19 with TRBJ2-1, with D tentatively TRBD2 (5 bases). CDR1 LNHDA and CDR2 SQIVND come from the germline V gene (reference sequence). Trimming stripped 4 bases from V and 0 bases from J, with 10 bases between. The CDR3 consists of 15 residues.

The CDR3: CASSIDGQGDEQFF. CDR3 coding DNA: TGTGCCAGTAGTATAGATGGGCAGGGCGATGAGCAGTTCTTC. The chain has TRBV19 and TRBJ2-1; TRBD1 might be the D (5 bases). The CDR3 is made up of 14 amino acids. Per germline, CDR1 LNHDA and CDR2 SQIVND (reference sequence). The ends were cut back, 0 bases at V and 8 bases at J, with 11 bases in the middle.

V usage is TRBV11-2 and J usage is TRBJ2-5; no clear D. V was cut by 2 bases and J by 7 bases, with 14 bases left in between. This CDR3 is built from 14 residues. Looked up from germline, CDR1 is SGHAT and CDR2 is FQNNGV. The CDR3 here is CASSLPWTPGTQYF. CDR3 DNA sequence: TGTGCCAGCAGCTTACCTTGGACCCCAGGGACCCAGTACTTC.

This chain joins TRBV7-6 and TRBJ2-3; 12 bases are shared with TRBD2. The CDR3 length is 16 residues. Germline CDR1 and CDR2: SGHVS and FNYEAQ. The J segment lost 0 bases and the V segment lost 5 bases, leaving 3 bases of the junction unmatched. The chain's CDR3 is CASSALAGGSTDTQYF. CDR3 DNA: TGTGCCAGCAGCGCCCTAGCGGGGGGGAGCACAGATACGCAGTATTTT.

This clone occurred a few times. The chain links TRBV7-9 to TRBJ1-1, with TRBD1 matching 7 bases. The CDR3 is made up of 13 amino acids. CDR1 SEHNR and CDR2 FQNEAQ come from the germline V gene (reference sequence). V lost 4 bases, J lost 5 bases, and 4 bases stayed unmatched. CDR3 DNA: TGTGCCAGCAGCTCAGACAGGGAGACTGAAGCTTTCTTT. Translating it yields CASSSDRETEAFF. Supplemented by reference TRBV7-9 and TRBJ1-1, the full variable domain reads DTGVSQNPRHKITKRGQNVTFRCDPISEHNRLYWYRQTLGQGPEFLTYFQNEAQLEKSRLLSDRFSAERPKGSFSTLEIQRTEQGDSAMYLCASSSDRETEAFFGQGTRLTVV.

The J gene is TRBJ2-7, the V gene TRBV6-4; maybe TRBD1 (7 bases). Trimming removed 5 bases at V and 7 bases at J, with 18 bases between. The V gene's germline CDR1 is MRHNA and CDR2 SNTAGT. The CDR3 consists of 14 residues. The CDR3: CASSPVPSGGEQYF. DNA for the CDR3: TGTGCCAGCAGTCCAGTACCATCAGGGGGGGAGCAGTACTTC.

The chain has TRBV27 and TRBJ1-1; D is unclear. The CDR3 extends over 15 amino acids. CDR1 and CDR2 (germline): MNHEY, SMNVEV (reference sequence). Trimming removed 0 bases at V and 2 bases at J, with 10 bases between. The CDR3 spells CASSLSVGGNTEAFF. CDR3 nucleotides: TGTGCCAGCAGTTTATCGGTTGGAGGAAACACTGAAGCTTTCTTT.